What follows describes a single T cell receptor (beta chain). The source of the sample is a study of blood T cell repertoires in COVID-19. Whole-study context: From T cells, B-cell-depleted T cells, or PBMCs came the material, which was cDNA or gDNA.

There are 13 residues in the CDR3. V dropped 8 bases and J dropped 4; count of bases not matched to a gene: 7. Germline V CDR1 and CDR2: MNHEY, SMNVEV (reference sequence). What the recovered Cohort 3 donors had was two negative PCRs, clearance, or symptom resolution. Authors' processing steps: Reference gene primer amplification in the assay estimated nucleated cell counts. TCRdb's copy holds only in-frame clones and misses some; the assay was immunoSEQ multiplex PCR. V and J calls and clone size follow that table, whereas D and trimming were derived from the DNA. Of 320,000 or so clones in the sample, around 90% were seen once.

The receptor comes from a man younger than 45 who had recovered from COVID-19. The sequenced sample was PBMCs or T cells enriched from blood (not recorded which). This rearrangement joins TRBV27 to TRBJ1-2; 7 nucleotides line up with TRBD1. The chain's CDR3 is CASGTGAIYGYTF. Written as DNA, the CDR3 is TGTGCCAGCGGAACAGGGGCCATCTATGGCTACACCTTC.